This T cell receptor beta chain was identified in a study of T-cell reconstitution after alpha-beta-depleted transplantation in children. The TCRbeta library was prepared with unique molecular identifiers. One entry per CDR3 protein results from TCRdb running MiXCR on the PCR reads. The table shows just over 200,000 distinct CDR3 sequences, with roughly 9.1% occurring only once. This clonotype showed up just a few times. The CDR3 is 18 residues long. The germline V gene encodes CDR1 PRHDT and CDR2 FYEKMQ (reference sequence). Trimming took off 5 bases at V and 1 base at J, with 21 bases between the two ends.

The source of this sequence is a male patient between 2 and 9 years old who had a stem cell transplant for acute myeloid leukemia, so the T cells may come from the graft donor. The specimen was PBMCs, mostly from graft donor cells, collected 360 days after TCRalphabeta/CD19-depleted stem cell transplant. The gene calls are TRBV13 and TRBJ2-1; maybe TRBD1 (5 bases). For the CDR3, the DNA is TGTGCCAGCAGCCCCACCTTTAGTCGGACAAAATCCTACAATGAGCAGTTCTTC. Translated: CASSPTFSRTKSYNEQFF. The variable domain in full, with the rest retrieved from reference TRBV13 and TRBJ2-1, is AAGVIQSPRHLIKEKRETATLKCYPIPRHDTVYWYQQGPGQDPQFLISFYEKMQSDKGSIPDRFSAQQFSDYHSELNMSSLELGDSALYFCASSPTFSRTKSYNEQFFGPGTRLTVL.